The clone carrying this TCR beta chain has a count of ten or more. The V and J ends lost 3 bases and 5 bases respectively, with 17 bases between them. The CDR3 totals 15 residues. Looked up from germline, CDR1 is LNHDA and CDR2 is SQIVND (reference sequence). This sample is part of a study of T cells in Graves' hyperthyroidism and ophthalmopathy. Study in general: Initial diagnosis, before any treatment, was when peripheral blood was collected.

Amplification of TCR beta CDR3 regions was performed using RNA transcripts as template. TCR CDR3 regions were first amplified by RT-PCR with HTBI primers. TCRdb called the multiplex PCR reads again in MiXCR, with one record for every CDR3 protein. The sample lists under 400,000 distinct CDR3 sequences, about a sixth occurring once. Patients affected by ophthalmopathy presented a Clinical Activity Score of at least 3, a NOSPECS grade of at least 4, and disease duration below 3 months. The material sequenced was blood. The clonotype comes from a woman between 40 and 50 years old with Graves' ophthalmopathy. The V call is TRBV19, the J call TRBJ2-7; possibly TRBD1 for D (6 bases). The CDR3 nucleotides read TGTGCCAGTAGTATCATTACAGGGAGTATCGACGAGCAGTACTTC. Its protein product is CASSIITGSIDEQYF.